This TCR beta chain is from a study of blood T cell repertoires in COVID-19. Measured with immunoSEQ multiplex PCR; TCRdb has only the in-frame clones, and not every one. This table holds around 300,000 clones, 80% to 90% found once. Two negative PCRs, clearance, or symptom resolution were required of recovered Cohort 3 donors. The receptor comes from a woman aged 25 to 39 who had recovered from COVID-19. Sequencing was carried out using PBMCs or T cells enriched from blood (not recorded which).

This CDR3 reads CASGFPPGTDTQYF. The CDR3 region has the DNA TGTGCTAGTGGTTTCCCCCCAGGGACAGATACGCAGTATTTT. V is TRBV12-5 and J is TRBJ2-3; D may be TRBD1 (5 bases). This CDR3 has 14 residues. The germline CDR1 and CDR2 sequences are LGHNT and FRNRAP. Between the trimmed V and J ends, which lost 3 bases and 3 bases, there was a span of 10 bases.